This T cell receptor beta chain was observed in a study of CD8+CD57+ T cells in acquired aplastic anemia. According to the study, genomic DNA was the template for TCR beta VDJ and CDR3 profiling. A single record per CDR3 protein comes from TCRdb applying MiXCR to the reads. The sample holds hundreds of thousands of distinct CDR3 sequences, 55% to 75% seen once. The TCR originated in a human donor in good health, serving as a control. Sequenced input: sorted CD4+, CD8+, or CD8+CD57+ T cells (not recorded which) from PBMCs.

CDR3 nucleotides: TGTGCCAGCAGCCCCGGACTGGGGACCTACGAGCAGTACTTC. It specifies CASSPGLGTYEQYF. The chain combines TRBV2 with TRBJ2-7; the D gene is possibly TRBD2 (5 bases). CDR1 is SNHLY, CDR2 FYNNEI, per germline. Trimming took off 6 bases at V and 2 bases at J, with 14 bases between the two ends. CDR3 length: 14 amino acids.